The next 19 T cell receptor beta chains were all read from a single sample in a study of T-cell reconstitution after alpha-beta-depleted transplantation in children. Unique molecular identifiers were incorporated when the TCRbeta library was constructed. TCRdb ran MiXCR on the PCR reads and lists one entry per CDR3 protein. The profile covers approximately 150,000 distinct CDR3 sequences, with more than 8% appearing a single time and over 15% taken by the ten largest. Here the sequenced sample was PBMCs, mostly from graft donor cells, taken 180 days after TCRalphabeta/CD19-depleted stem cell transplant. Every receptor here comes from a female patient between 2 and 15 years old who had a stem cell transplant for congenital amegakaryocytic thrombocytopenia, so the T cells may come from the graft donor.

This clonotype showed up just a few times. The CDR3 DNA sequence: TGCGCCTCAAGACGGGGGACTAGGCATCGAGGCGAGCAGTACTTC. Residues: CASRRGTRHRGEQYF. V and J are TRBV23-1 and TRBJ2-7; 8 bases map to TRBD2. TRBV23-1 is assigned to the ORF class and has an uncertain function. The CDR3 is 15 residues long. The V and J ends lost 11 bases and 6 bases, in that order; junction bases with no gene match: 18.

This clonotype came up a few times. The rearrangement uses TRBV27 and TRBJ2-5; 8 bases are a match to TRBD2. Germline V gene data show CDR1 as MNHEY and CDR2 as SMNVEV (reference sequence). This CDR3 has 16 residues. The V and J ends lost 8 bases and 1 base, in that order; junction bases with no gene match: 12. CDR3 region: CASGEGSGIFQETQYF. The DNA for the CDR3 is TGTGCCAGCGGGGAGGGTAGCGGGATCTTCCAAGAGACCCAGTACTTC.

This clonotype was seen a few times. The V gene is TRBV18, the J gene TRBJ2-2; D not resolved. Germline values: CDR1 KGHSH, CDR2 LQKENI. V was trimmed by 3 bases and J by 5 bases, leaving 16 bases between them. The CDR3 loop spans 16 amino acids. CDR3 region: CASSPIQTQRTGELFF. In DNA, the CDR3 is TGTGCCAGCTCACCGATCCAGACCCAGAGGACCGGGGAGCTGTTTTTT.

Ten or more counts support this clonotype. The chain employs TRBV25-1 and TRBJ2-1; 9 positions agree with TRBD2. CDR3 size: 16 residues. CDR1 is MGHDK, CDR2 SYGVNS, per germline. The junction had 3 bases not matched to a gene; V was cut back by 3 bases and J by 0 bases. CDR3 protein: CASSEAGGSSYNEQFF. CDR3 DNA: TGTGCCAGCAGTGAGGCGGGAGGGAGCTCCTACAATGAGCAGTTCTTC.

Comments on this clonotype: This may stem from a read error, because a much larger clone lies one nucleotide away. The chain recombines TRBV20-1 with TRBJ2-7; 7 nucleotides line up with TRBD2. The CDR3 runs 14 residues. Germline V gene lookup returns CDR1 DFQATT and CDR2 SNEGSKA (reference sequence). The CDR3 protein is CSARGGGAVYAQYF. CDR3 bases: TGCAGTGCTAGAGGGGGAGGGGCGGTCTACGCGCAGTACTTC.

This chain uses TRBV19 with TRBJ2-3; 10 nucleotides align to TRBD2. In germline, CDR1 is LNHDA, CDR2 SQIVND (reference sequence). CDR3 size: 16 residues. The trim removed 3 bases at V and 6 bases at J, leaving 9 bases unmatched. CDR3 in amino acids: CASSILSGRAGDTQYF. DNA of the CDR3: TGTGCCAGTAGTATTCTCAGCGGGAGGGCCGGGGATACGCAGTATTTT.

This clonotype has ten or more counts. V and J are TRBV4-1 and TRBJ1-4; a possible D gene is TRBD1 (6 bases). CDR1 MGHRA and CDR2 YSYEKL come from the germline V gene. The CDR3 is 15 amino acids. The germline V and J ends were trimmed by 1 base and 5 bases, with 11 bases remaining between them. CDR3: CASSQADRGNEKLFF. Here the CDR3 DNA reads TGCGCCAGCAGCCAAGCGGACAGAGGGAATGAAAAACTGTTTTTT.

This clonotype was seen only a few times. V usage is TRBV28 and J usage is TRBJ2-3, with 9 positions matching TRBD2. The CDR3 consists of 16 residues. The germline V gene has CDR1 MDHEN and CDR2 SYDVKM. Trimming at V came to 6 bases and at J to 1 base, leaving 8 bases not matched to a gene. The CDR3 coding sequence is TGTGCCAGCAGACCCACCTGGACTAGCGGCACAGATACGCAGTATTTT. Translation gives CASRPTWTSGTDTQYF.

A few counts support this clonotype. The chain carries TRBV7-2 and TRBJ2-7; TRBD2 matches 10 bases. Germline values: CDR1 SGHTA, CDR2 FQGNSA. V was pared by 4 bases and J by 4 bases, with 13 bases of the junction left unmatched. The CDR3 extends over 17 amino acids. The CDR3 bases are TGTGCCAGCAGCTCCCCTCTAGCGGGAGCGTTCGTGTACGAGCAGTACTTC. Residues: CASSSPLAGAFVYEQYF.

This clonotype was counted a few times. As DNA, the CDR3 is TGTGCCAGCAGTTACGCCGACAGGGGGTTTTACAATGAGCAGTTCTTC. It translates to CASSYADRGFYNEQFF. The chain links TRBV6-5 to TRBJ2-1; TRBD1 matches 9 bases. Per the germline V gene, CDR1 is MNHEY and CDR2 is SVGAGI. Trimming removed 2 bases from V and 4 bases from J; junction bases left unmatched: 6. The CDR3 covers 16 residues.

Note on this clonotype: A much more abundant neighbour one base away suggests this may be a read error. This chain uses TRBV7-2 with TRBJ1-2; D might be TRBD1 (6 bases). This CDR3 is built from 16 residues. The V gene's germline CDR1 is SGHTA and CDR2 FQGNSA. The CDR3 loop reads CASSSDFRGTNYGDTF. In nucleotides, the CDR3 is TGTGCCAGCAGCTCGGACTTCAGGGGAACTAACTATGGCGACACCTTC.

This clonotype was picked up a small number of times. The chain couples TRBV12-3 or TRBV12-4 to TRBJ2-2; D is unresolved. CDR3 length equals 11 residues. CDR3 loop: CGTAQTGELFF. Written as DNA, the CDR3 is TGTGGGACGGCGCAAACCGGGGAGCTGTTTTTT.

DNA for the CDR3: TGCGCCAGCAGCCAAGAGCGTGGACTAGCGGATACGCAGTATTTT. Its protein product is CASSQERGLADTQYF. V is TRBV4-1 and J is TRBJ2-3; TRBD2 matches at 9 bases. V lost 0 bases to trimming and J lost 6 bases; unmatched junction nucleotides: 4. The V gene's germline CDR1 is MGHRA and CDR2 YSYEKL. CDR3 length equals 15 residues.

The table lists this clonotype with many counts. The V and J genes are TRBV20-1 and TRBJ2-7, with D hard to call. Trimming took off 0 bases at V and 2 bases at J, with 11 bases between the two ends. The length of the CDR3 is 14 residues. CDR1 is DFQATT, CDR2 SNEGSKA, per germline (reference sequence). Written as DNA, the CDR3 is TGCAGTGCTAGAGAGGTCCAGGCAACCTACGAGCAGTACTTC. This translates into CSAREVQATYEQYF.

The chain carries TRBV9 and TRBJ1-1; possible D gene TRBD1, 5 bases. V lost 3 bases, J lost 11 bases, and 14 bases lay in between. From germline, CDR1 is SGDLS and CDR2 YYNGEE. CDR3 length: 12 residues. The CDR3 region has the DNA TGTGCCAGCAGCGCCGTCGGCAGGGCCGCTTTCTTT. Encoded protein: CASSAVGRAAFF.

Note on this clonotype: Mismatch with germline at one junction end may stem from a read error. The genes are TRBV6-1 and TRBJ2-1; maybe TRBD2 (6 bases). The length of the CDR3 is 12 residues. The germline gives CDR1 MNHNS, CDR2 SASEGT. The CDR3, as DNA: TGTGCCAGCAGGGTTCTGTCCACTAGCTTGGACTTC. Protein: CASRVLSTSLDF.

This clonotype was recorded many times. The CDR3 DNA reads as TGCGCCAGCAGTGAGTGGGGGCCTCACAATCAGCCCCAGCATTTT. Its translation is CASSEWGPHNQPQHF. The gene calls are TRBV10-2 and TRBJ1-5; possible D gene TRBD1, 6 bases. The germline gives CDR1 WSHSY, CDR2 SAAADI. This CDR3 has 15 residues. V was pared by 1 base and J by 3 bases, with 10 bases between.

This clonotype has a count of ten or more. The rearrangement links TRBV7-9 to TRBJ2-7, with D perhaps matching TRBD1 or TRBD2 (7 bases each). Germline CDR1 reads SEHNR; CDR2 reads FQNEAQ (reference sequence). The V and J ends lost 5 bases and 4 bases respectively, with 18 bases between them. This CDR3 region has 15 residues. The CDR3 DNA reads TGTGCCAGCAGCCCCCTGCAGGGGGGGATTTACGAGCAGTACTTC. It codes for CASSPLQGGIYEQYF.

This clonotype was observed at least ten times. This chain uses TRBV30 with TRBJ1-1; TRBD1 matches 7 bases. Per germline, CDR1 GTSNPN and CDR2 SVGIG (reference sequence). The CDR3 consists of 14 residues. V was pared by 1 base and J by 5 bases, with 7 bases of the junction left unmatched. CDR3 amino acids: CAWSGRQGRTEAFF. CDR3 in DNA: TGTGCCTGGAGTGGCAGACAGGGACGGACTGAAGCTTTCTTT.